This TCR beta chain is drawn from a study of CD4+ T cells in melanoma. Clones were sequenced by immunoSEQ multiplex PCR, and TCRdb holds only the in-frame ones, with some missing. Of around 13,000 clones detected, approximately 73% appear once; the ten largest clones hold approximately 20%. Broader study findings: Neoantigen-specific CD4+ T cells in melanoma reportedly had diverse differentiation states. CD8+ T cell, macrophage and B cell function reportedly correlated with neoantigen-specific CD4+ T cells.

This clone was counted between two and nine times. The antigen is unknown. V was pared by 7 bases and J by 0 bases, with 21 bases between. This CDR3 is built from 17 residues. Germline CDR1 reads MRHNA; CDR2 reads SNTAGT. The receptor comes from a human donor with melanoma. Sequencing input: cells from a culture (not recorded whether cultured in vitro). The chain employs TRBV6-4 and TRBJ1-1; no definite D call. CDR3: CASISPRNSRMNTEAFF. The CDR3 DNA follows: TGTGCCAGCATCTCCCCCAGGAACAGCCGCATGAACACTGAAGCTTTCTTT.